The 16 T cell receptor beta chains below all came from one sample that was sequenced in a study of control samples from healthy donors and cancer patients. This table comes from immunoSEQ multiplex PCR, and its TCRdb copy is limited to in-frame clones, with some not included. Of about 140,000 clones listed, 85% to 95% are singletons. What was sequenced was blood. The origin of the receptors is a man aged 35-49 years in good health.

J is TRBJ2-5 and V is TRBV6-5, with D perhaps TRBD2 (6 bases). CDR1 and CDR2 (germline): MNHEY, SVGAGI. Trimming removed 4 bases at V and 3 bases at J, with 18 bases between. The CDR3 contains 16 residues. The CDR3 nucleotides read TGTGCCAGCAGTTCTACCACCGGGACGGGGGAAGAGACCCAGTACTTC. Translation: CASSSTTGTGEETQYF.

The gene calls are TRBV9 and TRBJ1-1; D not certain. Germline CDR1 and CDR2: SGDLS and YYNGEE. This CDR3 is 13 amino acids long. The V end was cut by 0 bases, the J end by 4 bases, with 7 bases between. The CDR3 here is CASSVAEGTEAFF. Here the CDR3 DNA reads TGTGCCAGCAGCGTAGCCGAGGGCACTGAAGCTTTCTTT.

This chain connects TRBV29-1 to TRBJ2-1; 8 positions match TRBD1. This CDR3 spans 16 amino acids. The V and J ends lost 8 bases and 0 bases, in that order; junction bases with no gene match: 12. CDR1 is SQVTM and CDR2 is ANQGSEA in the germline V gene. This CDR3 is CSSRTGQGSSYNEQFF. Written as DNA, the CDR3 is TGCAGCTCCAGGACAGGGCAGGGGAGCTCCTACAATGAGCAGTTCTTC.

This chain links TRBV3-1 (or the pseudogene TRBV3-2) with TRBJ1-1; D gene uncertain. V gave up 0 bases and J gave up 1 base, with 6 bases separating them. Germline V lookup: CDR1 LGHDT, CDR2 YNNKEL (reference sequence). The CDR3 extends over 14 amino acids. Here the CDR3 DNA reads TGTGCCAGCAGCCAAGAGGGAAGGAACACTGAAGCTTTCTTT. Protein: CASSQEGRNTEAFF.

This chain links TRBV28 with TRBJ1-4; no firm D call. Germline CDR1 is MDHEN and CDR2 is SYDVKM. The CDR3 sequence is 14 residues long. Trimming removed 1 base at V and 8 bases at J, with 11 bases between. The CDR3 loop is CASSLYKEFEKLFF. DNA for the CDR3: TGTGCCAGCAGTTTATATAAGGAGTTCGAAAAACTGTTTTTT.

CDR3 nucleotide sequence: TGTGCCAGTAGTATGTTAGAGGCCACCGGGGAGCTGTTTTTT. Translated, it gives CASSMLEATGELFF. The genes are TRBV19 and TRBJ2-2, with D unclear. CDR1 and CDR2 (germline): LNHDA, SQIVND (reference sequence). This CDR3 comprises 14 residues. V was pared by 3 bases and J by 4 bases, with 9 bases between.

This chain connects TRBV5-4 to TRBJ2-1; perhaps TRBD2 as D (6 bases). CDR3 size: 14 residues. Germline V CDR1 and CDR2: SGHNT, YYREEE (reference sequence). Trimming left V 7 bases short and J 0 bases short, with 11 bases between. CDR3 DNA sequence: TGTGCCAGCGGAGGGACCAGCTCCTACAATGAGCAGTTCTTC. Translation gives CASGGTSSYNEQFF.

The chain combines TRBV7-9 with TRBJ2-2; 8 nucleotides agree with TRBD2. After removal of 5 bases from V and 3 bases from J, the junction contained 8 bases not matched to a gene. Per the germline V gene, CDR1 is SEHNR and CDR2 is FQNEAQ (reference sequence). This CDR3 comprises 16 residues. CDR3 DNA: TGTGCCAGCAGCCCTCGGGGACTAGTGGACACCGGGGAGCTGTTTTTT. Amino acids: CASSPRGLVDTGELFF.

V is TRBV6-5 and J is TRBJ1-1; a possible D gene is TRBD1 (6 bases). V was trimmed by 5 bases and J by 2 bases, leaving 12 bases between them. The CDR3 has 14 amino acids. Germline V gives CDR1 MNHEY, CDR2 SVGAGI. The CDR3 region is CASSPRTANTEAFF. The CDR3 DNA follows: TGTGCCAGCAGTCCCCGGACAGCAAACACTGAAGCTTTCTTT.

The chain has TRBV30 and TRBJ2-7, with 16 bases lining up with TRBD2. With V trimmed by 3 bases and J by 3 bases, 11 bases remained unmatched. The germline gives CDR1 GTSNPN, CDR2 SVGIG (reference sequence). The CDR3 totals 18 residues. The CDR3 reads CAWSRPGTSGRALYEQYF. CDR3 nucleotide sequence: TGTGCCTGGAGCCGACCGGGGACTAGCGGGAGGGCCCTCTACGAGCAGTACTTC.

This rearrangement joins TRBV4-1 to TRBJ1-2, with no clear D. Germline V gene sequence: CDR1 MGHRA, CDR2 YSYEKL. The CDR3 sequence is 18 residues long. The V end was cut by 1 base, the J end by 5 bases, with 23 bases between. The CDR3 region has the DNA TGCGCCAGCAGCCAAGGGGATGGCAGTGGCCCTCCCAATTATGGCTACACCTTC. Its protein product is CASSQGDGSGPPNYGYTF.

This chain uses TRBV5-6 with TRBJ1-1, with D perhaps TRBD1 (5 bases). V lost 4 bases to trimming and J lost 0 bases, with 10 bases between them. CDR3 size: 14 residues. CDR1 is SGHDT and CDR2 is YYEEEE in the germline V gene. CDR3 nucleotide sequence: TGTGCCAGCAGCGTGGGACTCCTGAACACTGAAGCTTTCTTT. It codes for CASSVGLLNTEAFF. The full variable domain, in which reference TRBV5-6 and TRBJ1-1 provide the parts outside the CDR3, is DAGVTQSPTHLIKTRGQQVTLRCSPKSGHDTVSWYQQALGQGPQFIFQYYEEEERQRGNFPDRFSGHQFPNYSSELNVNALLLGDSALYLCASSVGLLNTEAFFGQGTRLTVV.

J is TRBJ2-2 and V is TRBV4-1; D is unresolved. The CDR3 is made up of 15 amino acids. Trimming stripped 0 bases from V and 2 bases from J, with 7 bases between. CDR1 and CDR2 (germline): MGHRA, YSYEKL. The DNA for the CDR3 is TGCGCCAGCAGCCAAGATTGGCCTAACACCGGGGAGCTGTTTTTT. Amino acids: CASSQDWPNTGELFF.

This clone has just one count. The chain combines TRBV2 with TRBJ2-3, with TRBD1 identical over 7 bases. The V gene's germline CDR1 is SNHLY and CDR2 FYNNEI. V lost 6 bases, J lost 4 bases, and 10 bases stayed unmatched. The CDR3 covers 15 residues. The CDR3 sequence: CASRTGQARADTQYF. DNA of the CDR3: TGTGCCAGCAGAACCGGACAGGCGAGGGCAGATACGCAGTATTTT.

V usage is TRBV24-1 and J usage is TRBJ1-5, with D hard to call. CDR1 is KGHDR, CDR2 SFDVKD, per germline. The length of the CDR3 is 15 residues. V gave up 4 bases and J gave up 4 bases, with 13 bases separating them. The CDR3 loop reads CATSDPRQGNQPQHF. The CDR3 nucleotides read TGTGCCACCAGTGACCCCCGACAAGGGAATCAGCCCCAGCATTTT.

The DNA of the CDR3 is TGTGCCAGCAGAAGTAGGGTCGTGGACGAGCAGTACTTC. Protein: CASRSRVVDEQYF. This sequence joins TRBV12-3 or TRBV12-4 and TRBJ2-7; D ambiguous. V was clipped by 6 bases and J by 5 bases, with 14 bases between them. The CDR3 loop spans 13 amino acids.